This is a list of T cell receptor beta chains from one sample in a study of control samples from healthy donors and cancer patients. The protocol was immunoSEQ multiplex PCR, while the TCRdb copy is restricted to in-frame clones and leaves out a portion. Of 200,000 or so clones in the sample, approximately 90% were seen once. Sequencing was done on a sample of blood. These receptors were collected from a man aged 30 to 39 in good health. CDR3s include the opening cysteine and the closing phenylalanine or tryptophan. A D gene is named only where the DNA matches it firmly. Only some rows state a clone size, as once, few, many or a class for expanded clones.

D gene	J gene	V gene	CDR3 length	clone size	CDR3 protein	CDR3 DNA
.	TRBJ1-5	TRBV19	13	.	CASSIGHSQPQHF	TGTGCCAGTAGTATAGGGCATTCTCAGCCCCAGCATTTT
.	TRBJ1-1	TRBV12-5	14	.	CASGLFTTETEAFF	TGTGCTAGTGGTTTGTTTACAACGGAGACTGAAGCTTTCTTT
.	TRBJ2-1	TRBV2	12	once	CASSGRWDEQFF	TGTGCCAGCAGCGGACGGTGGGATGAGCAGTTCTTC
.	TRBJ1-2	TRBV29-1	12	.	CSVVGQAGGYTF	TGCAGCGTTGTCGGTCAGGCCGGGGGCTACACCTTC
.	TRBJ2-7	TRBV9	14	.	CASSHSWGVYEQYF	TGTGCCAGCAGCCACTCCTGGGGGGTTTACGAGCAGTACTTC
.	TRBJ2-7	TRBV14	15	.	CASSQVDGGRYEQYF	TGTGCCAGCAGCCAAGTTGATGGGGGACGCTACGAGCAGTACTTC
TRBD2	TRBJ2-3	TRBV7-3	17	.	CASSEPLRGGPTDTQYF	TGTGCCAGCAGTGAACCGTTACGGGGGGGCCCCACAGATACGCAGTATTTT
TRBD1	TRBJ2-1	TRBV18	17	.	CASSPIPPGQAHNEQFF	TGTGCCAGCTCACCAATCCCCCCGGGACAGGCCCACAATGAGCAGTTCTTC
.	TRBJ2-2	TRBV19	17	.	CASSIAASPHMGGELFF	TGTGCCAGTAGTATAGCGGCGAGCCCCCATATGGGCGGGGAGCTGTTTTTT
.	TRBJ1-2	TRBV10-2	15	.	CASSENRVPDYGYTF	TGCGCCAGCAGTGAGAACAGGGTACCAGACTATGGCTACACCTTC
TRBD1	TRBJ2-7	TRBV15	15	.	CATSSPTGGVYEQYF	TGTGCCACCAGCAGTCCCACAGGGGGTGTTTACGAGCAGTACTTC
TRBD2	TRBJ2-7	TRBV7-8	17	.	CASSLAGGLAASYEQYF	TGTGCCAGCAGCTTAGCGGGAGGGCTAGCCGCTTCCTACGAGCAGTACTTC
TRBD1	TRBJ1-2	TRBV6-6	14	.	CASSYQTGKDGYTF	TGTGCCAGCAGTTACCAGACAGGGAAGGATGGCTACACCTTC
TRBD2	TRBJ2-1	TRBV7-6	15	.	CASSRAGGPYNEQFF	TGTGCCAGCAGCCGAGCGGGGGGGCCCTACAATGAGCAGTTCTTC
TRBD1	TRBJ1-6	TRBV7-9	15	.	CASSHTGTEKPPLHF	TGTGCCAGCAGCCATACCGGGACAGAAAAACCACCCCTCCACTTT
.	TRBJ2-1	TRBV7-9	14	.	CASSLAPPRYEQFF	TGTGCCAGCAGCTTAGCCCCGCCCAGGTATGAGCAGTTCTTC
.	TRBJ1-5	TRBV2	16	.	CASSSRPGTSHQPQHF	TGTGCCAGCAGTTCTCGTCCCGGGACAAGTCATCAGCCCCAGCATTTT
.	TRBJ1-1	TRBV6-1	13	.	CASSEARGTEAFF	TGTGCCAGCAGTGAAGCTAGGGGTACTGAAGCTTTCTTT
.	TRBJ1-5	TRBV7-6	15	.	CASSSGLSGNQPQHF	TGTGCCAGCAGCTCGGGACTTTCGGGCAATCAGCCCCAGCATTTT
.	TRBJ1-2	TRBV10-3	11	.	CATGLRDGYTF	TGTGCCACGGGGCTTCGGGATGGCTACACCTTC
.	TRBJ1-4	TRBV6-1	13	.	CASSDTGEWGVFF	TGTGCCAGCAGTGACACTGGAGAATGGGGGGTGTTTTTT
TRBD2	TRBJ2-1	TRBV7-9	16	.	CASHRTSGGAYNEQFF	TGTGCCAGTCATAGGACTAGCGGGGGGGCCTACAATGAGCAGTTCTTC
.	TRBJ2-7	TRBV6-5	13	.	CASSPGVSIEQYF	TGTGCCAGCAGCCCCGGTGTGTCTATCGAGCAGTACTTC
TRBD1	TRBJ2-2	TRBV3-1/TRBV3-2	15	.	CASSQMTGYAGELFF	TGTGCCAGCAGCCAAATGACAGGGTATGCCGGGGAGCTGTTTTTT
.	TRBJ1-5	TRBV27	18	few	CASSLAGMDGESNQPQHF	TGTGCCAGCAGTCTGGCTGGGATGGACGGGGAAAGCAATCAGCCCCAGCATTTT
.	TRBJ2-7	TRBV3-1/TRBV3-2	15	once	CASSHPGVRLYEQYF	TGTGCCAGCAGCCATCCGGGGGTTAGACTCTACGAGCAGTACTTC
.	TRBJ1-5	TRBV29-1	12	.	CSVVWGDQPQHF	TGCAGCGTTGTCTGGGGAGATCAGCCCCAGCATTTT
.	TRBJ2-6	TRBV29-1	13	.	CSVELSGANVLTF	TGCAGCGTAGAACTCTCTGGGGCCAACGTCCTGACTTTC
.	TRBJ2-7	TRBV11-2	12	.	CASSSKGYEQYF	TGTGCCAGCAGCTCGAAGGGCTACGAGCAGTACTTC
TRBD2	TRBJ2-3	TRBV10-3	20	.	CAISAGGLAGGLWGTDTQYF	TGTGCCATCAGTGCGGGGGGGCTAGCGGGGGGGCTTTGGGGCACAGATACGCAGTATTTT
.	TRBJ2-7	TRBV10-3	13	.	CAIAVGSGYEQYF	TGTGCCATCGCTGTCGGGTCAGGCTACGAGCAGTACTTC
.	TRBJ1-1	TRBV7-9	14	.	CASSLASGNTEAFF	TGTGCCAGCAGCTTAGCCTCGGGGAACACTGAAGCTTTCTTT
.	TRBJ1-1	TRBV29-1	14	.	CSAQTGVLNTEAFF	TGCAGCGCCCAGACGGGGGTTTTGAACACTGAAGCTTTCTTT
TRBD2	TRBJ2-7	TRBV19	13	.	CASSTPGLAEQYF	TGTGCCAGTAGTACACCGGGACTAGCCGAGCAGTACTTC
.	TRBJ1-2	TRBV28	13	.	CASSLSRGQDYTF	TGTGCCAGCAGTTTATCACGGGGGCAGGACTACACCTTC
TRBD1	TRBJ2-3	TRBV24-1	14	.	CATSDRTGADTQYF	TGTGCCACCAGTGACAGAACAGGGGCAGATACGCAGTATTTT
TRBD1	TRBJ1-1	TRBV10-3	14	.	CAISETGGNTEAFF	TGTGCCATCAGTGAGACAGGGGGGAACACTGAAGCTTTCTTT
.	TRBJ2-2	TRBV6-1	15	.	CASSEYVRGTGELFF	TGTGCCAGCAGTGAATACGTGAGGGGTACCGGGGAGCTGTTTTTT
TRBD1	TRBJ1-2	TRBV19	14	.	CASSSTRQGSGYTF	TGTGCCAGTAGTAGCACTAGACAGGGAAGCGGCTACACCTTC
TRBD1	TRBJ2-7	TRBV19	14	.	CASSIQGARNEQYF	TGTGCCAGTAGTATTCAGGGGGCGCGGAACGAGCAGTACTTC
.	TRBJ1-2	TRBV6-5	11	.	CASSLNIGYTF	TGTGCCAGCAGCCTAAATATTGGCTACACCTTC